This paragraph covers one TCR beta chain sequence. Its antigen is undetermined. Healthy bone marrow donors made up the cohort. The PCR made use of 60 Vbeta and 13 Jbeta primers. Generated by immunoSEQ multiplex PCR, the TCRdb table keeps only in-frame clones and is missing some. The sample contains 100,000 to 130,000 clones, around three quarters of which appear only once. This specimen belongs to a study of cytomegalovirus exposure and HLA in healthy donors. At the level of the study: In terms of ancestry, the Caucasian-associated cluster contained roughly four fifths of the roughly 400 genotyped donors. Study outcomes and limitations: In vitro checks showed that three CMV-associated chains really do target CMV antigens.

The CDR3 spans 15 residues. The trim removed 1 base at V and 5 bases at J, leaving 6 bases unmatched. Germline CDR1 and CDR2: SQVTM and ANQGSEA. Sequencing was performed on PBMCs. The chain joins TRBV29-1 to TRBJ2-7, with 12 bases lining up with TRBD1. The sequence came from a male donor in good health and CMV-seronegative. The chain's CDR3 is CSVEALGTGGNEQYF. The CDR3 region has the DNA TGCAGCGTTGAAGCTCTTGGGACAGGGGGCAACGAGCAGTACTTC.